This is a list of T cell receptor beta chains from one sample in a study of memory CD4+ T cells and cytomegalovirus serostatus. Method: immunoSEQ multiplex PCR; TCRdb's copy keeps in-frame clones and lacks some. The profile shows tens of thousands of clones, roughly 87% of them singletons. The sample taken for sequencing was memory CD4+ T cells from blood. The receptors were sampled from an adult in good health and CMV-seronegative. The CDR3 runs from the conserved cysteine through the conserved F or W. The D gene is left open where the match is weak. A row's size may be missing; if present it is once, few, many or a size class.

15 | NA | NA | TRBJ2-7 | TRBV11-2 | TGTGCCAGCAGCCACCTCGGGACAAATCCCTACGAGCAGTACTTC | CASSHLGTNPYEQYF
16 | NA | NA | TRBJ1-3 | TRBV5-4 | TGTGCCAGCAGCTTGGCCGGCGGGGTGTCTGGAAACACCATATATTTT | CASSLAGGVSGNTIYF
13 | NA | NA | TRBJ1-5 | TRBV6-1 | TGTGCCAGCAGACAGGTAAACAATCAGCCCCAGCATTTT | CASRQVNNQPQHF
14 | NA | NA | TRBJ2-3 | TRBV6-1 | TGTGCCAGCAGACATACAAATACAGGGTATACGCAGTATTTT | CASRHTNTGYTQYF
15 | NA | NA | TRBJ2-2 | TRBV11-1 | TGTGCCAGCAGCTTATTTCGGTTCCGACCCGGGGAGCTGTTTTTT | CASSLFRFRPGELFF
14 | TRBD1 | NA | TRBJ1-2 | TRBV2 | TGTGCCAGCACCCTCGGGACAGCGGGCGAGGGCTACACCTTC | CASTLGTAGEGYTF
14 | NA | NA | TRBJ2-3 | TRBV2 | TGTGCCAGCCGCGGGGATAGCGGCACAGATACGCAGTATTTT | CASRGDSGTDTQYF
11 | NA | NA | TRBJ1-2 | TRBV29-1 | TGCAGCGTTATCGGGCCTAGTGGCTACACCTTC | CSVIGPSGYTF
14 | TRBD2 | NA | TRBJ2-1 | TRBV2 | TGTGCCAGCAGTGTGGTACTAGCGGGAGGGGACCTGTTCTTC | CASSVVLAGGDLFF
18 | NA | NA | TRBJ1-6 | TRBV2 | TGTGCCAGCAGTGGAACAGGTCACAGCATCTTAGATAATTCACCCCTCCACTTT | CASSGTGHSILDNSPLHF
16 | NA | NA | TRBJ2-7 | TRBV5-1 | TGCGCCAGCAGCTTGGTAGGGGGGCAGGGGAGCTACGAGCAGTACTTC | CASSLVGGQGSYEQYF
15 | NA | NA | TRBJ1-6 | TRBV27 | TGTGCCAGCAGTTTAAGGGTGGGGGGGCTTTCACCCCTCCACTTT | CASSLRVGGLSPLHF
16 | NA | NA | TRBJ2-7 | TRBV5-4 | TGTGCCAGCAGCCAAAAGAACAGGGGAGGGTCCTACGAGCAGTACTTC | CASSQKNRGGSYEQYF
15 | NA | few | TRBJ1-6 | TRBV5-1 | TGCGCCAGCAGCCGACAAAGCTCCTATAATTCACCCCTCCACTTT | CASSRQSSYNSPLHF
13 | TRBD1 | NA | TRBJ2-4 | TRBV18 | TGTGCCAGCTCACCGGGACAGGGAAACATTCAGTACTTC | CASSPGQGNIQYF
14 | NA | NA | TRBJ2-1 | TRBV5-1 | TGCGCCAGCAGCTTGGGCCTATCCTACAATGAGCAGTTCTTC | CASSLGLSYNEQFF
15 | TRBD1 | once | TRBJ1-5 | TRBV2 | TGTGCCAGCAGCCGGACAGGGATAAGCAATCAGCCCCAGCATTTT | CASSRTGISNQPQHF
14 | TRBD1 | NA | TRBJ1-1 | TRBV2 | TGTGCCAGCAGTACTTGGACAGGGAACACTGAAGCTTTCTTT | CASSTWTGNTEAFF
13 | NA | NA | TRBJ2-7 | TRBV12-5 | TGTGCTAGTGGCCAAGGGGCTAACTACGAGCAGTACTTC | CASGQGANYEQYF
13 | NA | NA | TRBJ2-3 | TRBV5-5 | TGTGCCAGCAGCTCCATTAGCACAGATACGCAGTATTTT | CASSSISTDTQYF
14 | NA | once | TRBJ2-3 | TRBV4-3 | TGCGCCAGCAGCCCAGCGTTGAGGAGCGGCACGCAGTATTTT | CASSPALRSGTQYF
11 | NA | NA | TRBJ1-1 | TRBV20-1 | TGCAGTGCTAGAGGAGGGTCCCCAGCTTTCTTT | CSARGGSPAFF
16 | TRBD1 | NA | TRBJ2-1 | TRBV7-9 | TGTGCCAGCAGCAAAACTAGGTTGGGACAGATACATGAGCAGTTCTTC | CASSKTRLGQIHEQFF
15 | NA | once | TRBJ2-6 | TRBV4-3 | TGCGCCAGCAGCCAAGACCACTCTGGGGCCAACGTCCTGACTTTC | CASSQDHSGANVLTF
15 | TRBD2 | NA | TRBJ2-7 | TRBV11-2 | TGTGCCAGCAGCTCGCTCAAGCGGGGGCCAAACGAGCAGTACTTC | CASSSLKRGPNEQYF
13 | TRBD1 | NA | TRBJ1-6 | TRBV19 | TGTGCCAGTAGTGTTACAGGGGGTTCACCCCTCCACTTT | CASSVTGGSPLHF
15 | NA | NA | TRBJ1-3 | TRBV7-2 | TGTGCCAGCAGCTACGACGGAAGCTCTGGAAACACCATATATTTT | CASSYDGSSGNTIYF
12 | NA | few | TRBJ2-1 | TRBV9 | TGTGCCAGCAGCGAACAGGGTATTGAGCAGTTCTTC | CASSEQGIEQFF
15 | NA | few | TRBJ1-4 | TRBV5-4 | TGTGCCAGCAGCTTGGGGGGAGCAACTAATGAAAAACTGTTTTTT | CASSLGGATNEKLFF
15 | NA | NA | TRBJ2-1 | TRBV6-5 | TGTGCCAGCAGCCCCACGGACGTAGCCTACAATGAGCAGTTCTTC | CASSPTDVAYNEQFF
14 | NA | few | TRBJ1-1 | TRBV2 | TGTGCCAGCAGTGTGTTTTTGGTGAACACTGAAGCTTTCTTT | CASSVFLVNTEAFF
13 | NA | few | TRBJ1-2 | TRBV5-1 | TGCGCCAGCAGTACGGAACGGGCGTTGGGCTACACCTTC | CASSTERALGYTF
15 | NA | NA | TRBJ2-2 | TRBV4-3 | TGCGCCAGCAGCCTGGGACAGCCGGGCGCCGGGGGGCTGTTTTTT | CASSLGQPGAGGLFF
15 | NA | NA | TRBJ2-5 | TRBV7-2 | TGTGCCAGCAGCCGTCAGAGTGGGGGGCGGGAGACCCAGTACTTC | CASSRQSGGRETQYF
15 | NA | NA | TRBJ2-1 | TRBV7-2 | TGTGCCAGCAGCTTAGCGGCGGGGGCCCACAATGAGCAGTTCTTC | CASSLAAGAHNEQFF
17 | TRBD1 | NA | TRBJ2-3 | TRBV5-6 | TGTGCCAGCAGCTTGGGGATCGACAGGGTAGCAACAGATACGCAGTATTTT | CASSLGIDRVATDTQYF
16 | NA | NA | TRBJ1-5 | TRBV4-1 | TGCGCCAGCAGCCCCGCCGGGGCGGGAAGCAATCAGCCCCAGCATTTT | CASSPAGAGSNQPQHF
15 | NA | NA | TRBJ1-5 | TRBV9 | TGTGCCAGCAGCGTAGGGGGGACGCAAAATCAGCCCCAGCATTTT | CASSVGGTQNQPQHF
18 | TRBD1 | NA | TRBJ2-1 | TRBV7-8 | TGTGCCAGCAGCTTAGCCCGGGACAGGCGATCCCCTACGAATGAGCAGTTCTTC | CASSLARDRRSPTNEQFF
14 | NA | NA | TRBJ1-1 | TRBV2 | TGTGCCACCCAAATTCCCCCGGGGAACACTGAAGCTTTCTTT | CATQIPPGNTEAFF
15 | NA | NA | TRBJ1-6 | TRBV9 | TGTGCCAGCAGCCCGACCGGGTGGTCCAATTCACCCCTCCACTTT | CASSPTGWSNSPLHF
18 | TRBD2 | NA | TRBJ2-5 | TRBV7-2 | TGTGCCAGCAGCTTAGGGACCAGGACTAGCGGACACCAAGAGACCCAGTACTTC | CASSLGTRTSGHQETQYF
11 | NA | NA | TRBJ2-7 | TRBV5-6 | TGTGCCAGCAGCTTGATACACGAGCAGTACTTC | CASSLIHEQYF
16 | NA | NA | TRBJ2-3 | TRBV19 | TGTGCCAGTAGTAGGCGGACGGGATATGGGACAGATACGCAGTATTTT | CASSRRTGYGTDTQYF
13 | NA | NA | TRBJ2-1 | TRBV7-9 | TGTGCCAGCAGCTTAGCGACCCGAGCCGAGCAGTTCTTC | CASSLATRAEQFF
13 | NA | medium-sized | TRBJ1-2 | TRBV2 | TGTGCCAGCAGTGAGACAGCTATACGGGGCTACACCTTC | CASSETAIRGYTF
13 | NA | NA | TRBJ1-6 | TRBV30 | TGTGCCTGGAGTCCCTCAGGGAGATCACCCCTCCACTTT | CAWSPSGRSPLHF
14 | NA | NA | TRBJ2-5 | TRBV18 | TGTGCCAGCTCACCACAAGGGCTCCAAGAGACCCAGTACTTC | CASSPQGLQETQYF
15 | NA | NA | TRBJ2-3 | TRBV9 | TGTGCCAGCAGCGTCTCGGGCGGATCATCAGATACGCAGTATTTT | CASSVSGGSSDTQYF
17 | NA | NA | TRBJ1-3 | TRBV4-3 | TGCGCCAGCAGCCAAGTAAGGACGGACTACTCTGGAAACACCATATATTTT | CASSQVRTDYSGNTIYF
13 | NA | NA | TRBJ2-3 | TRBV28 | TGTGCCAGCAGTTTAGGGTTTACAGATACGCAGTATTTT | CASSLGFTDTQYF
16 | TRBD1 | NA | TRBJ1-1 | TRBV5-5 | TGTGCCAGCAGCATTCACAGGGGAGGTTTAAACACTGAAGCTTTCTTT | CASSIHRGGLNTEAFF
13 | TRBD1 | NA | TRBJ1-1 | TRBV19 | TGTGCCAGTACCCGGGACAGGTCTCCCCGCGCTTTCTTT | CASTRDRSPRAFF